What follows is one TCR beta chain and its context. Its antigen is unknown. No base qualities exist here, and no much larger clone lies one base off it. The data stem from a study of identical twins (dated by TCRdb to 2016 to 2017). With respect to the entire study: To test whether fetal clonotypes persist, the study used deep sequencing on TCR alpha and beta repertoires from monozygotic twins, unrelated adults of various ages, and cord blood. Replicate twin experiments were performed at different times using different library preparation protocols to rule out contamination.

The method behind the library was 5' RACE. The instrument given in TCRdb is Illumina HiSeq 2000. A universal primer binding site was added through template switching, and the final cDNA carried a unique molecular identifier so that TCR cDNA molecules could be counted accurately. First-strand cDNA for TCR alpha and beta chains was synthesized from specific primers in the conserved constant-segment region. To control for contamination, each cDNA library was double barcoded with a SMART-Mk sample barcode plus Illumina barcodes. TruSeq adapter sequences along with Illumina sample barcodes were introduced in two successive PCR steps. TCR alpha and beta cDNA libraries were sequenced on the Illumina HiSeq platform with custom primers. The authors' pipeline ran thus. Unique molecular identifiers were extracted from raw reads with MiGEC, and CDR3 positions were determined with MiXCR. Recombination models were inferred per individual with the repgenHMM and IGoR tools using an EM algorithm. The analysis of shared clonotypes was done with the tcR package in R, with sharing normalized by the product of cloneset sizes. Out-of-frame nonproductive sequences were analyzed to study raw recombination free of thymic and clonal selection effects. Using fastp trimming at Q25 and MiXCR clonotype assembly, TCRdb reanalyzed the public sequencing data and kept in-frame beta chains. Rows are combined by CDR3 protein, so each entry shows the most common genes and DNA. TCRdb, rather than the study authors, made the V and J calls. Here the sample has more than 1.5 million distinct CDR3 sequences; about 30% occur a single time. The ten largest clones represent more than 0.25% of the sample.

Here is what the overall study found, with its caveats: Zero-insertion analyses could be partly confounded by invariant T cells such as MAIT and iNKT, though diverse VJ usage argued against such confounding for most clonotypes. The excess sharing between twins in beta out-of-frame sequences was weaker because fewer shared sequences reduced the signal-to-noise ratio. Fewer insertions were carried by abundant cord blood beta clonotypes; a weaker similar trend was observed in young adult naive repertoires, while no such trend was observed in memory repertoires. Compared with coincidental sharing between unrelated individuals, out-of-frame TCR alpha sequences shared between twins showed an excess of sequences with low generation probability. Conclusions relied on cross-sectional statistical analysis, since the same donors could not be followed over many years. Recombination models systematically underestimated out-of-frame TCR alpha sharing in monozygotic twins but agreed with sharing between unrelated individuals.

Only healthy Caucasian donors were included. The CDR3 measures 11 amino acids from cysteine to phenylalanine. Only the CDR3 part of the read is kept: 33 bases, read in frame from the first base. V loses 1 base of germline sequence and J loses 6 bases, and the interval between the two ends is 4 bases. Looking up the germline V gene (reference sequence) yields CDR1 DFQATT and CDR2 SNEGSKA. The material sequenced was cord blood. The V gene is TRBV20-1 and the J gene is TRBJ1-5; the D gene lacks a confident call. This sequence originates from a newborn girl in good health. This receptor carries the CDR3 CSARGPQPQHF. The DNA reads as follows: TGCAGTGCTAGAGGGCCTCAGCCCCAGCATTTT.